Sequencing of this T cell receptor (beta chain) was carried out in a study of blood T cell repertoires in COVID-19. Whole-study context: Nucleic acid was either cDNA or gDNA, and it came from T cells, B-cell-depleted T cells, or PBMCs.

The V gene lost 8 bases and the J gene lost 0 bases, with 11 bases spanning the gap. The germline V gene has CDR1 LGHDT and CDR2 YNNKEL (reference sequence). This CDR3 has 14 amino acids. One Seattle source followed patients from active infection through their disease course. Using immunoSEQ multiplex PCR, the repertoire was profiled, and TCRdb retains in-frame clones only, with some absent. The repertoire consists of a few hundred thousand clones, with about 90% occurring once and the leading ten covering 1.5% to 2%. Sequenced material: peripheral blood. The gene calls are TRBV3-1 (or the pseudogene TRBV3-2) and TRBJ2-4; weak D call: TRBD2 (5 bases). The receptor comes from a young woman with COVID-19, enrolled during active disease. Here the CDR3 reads CASEGRLAKNIQYF. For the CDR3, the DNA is TGTGCCAGCGAGGGAAGGTTAGCCAAAAACATTCAGTACTTC.